A single sample gave rise to the 20 T cell receptor beta chains below, sequenced in a study of blood T cells in healthy people across ages. Next came a second PCR, run for roughly 7 to 12 cycles, which used a sample-barcoded 5' primer along with a J-beta primer mix. TCRdb re-called the 5' RACE reads with MiXCR, one entry per CDR3 protein. Among 600,000 or so distinct CDR3 sequences, roughly 20% were seen once, and the ten largest hold roughly 3.9%. Sequenced input: blood. Receptors were obtained from a man in his 70s in good health.

The genes are TRBV29-1 and TRBJ2-3; 8 bases align to TRBD2. V was clipped by 6 bases and J by 0 bases; unmatched bases: 5. This CDR3 is 14 amino acids long. Germline lookup yields CDR1 SQVTM and CDR2 ANQGSEA. The CDR3 sequence: CSVELAGSTDTQYF. The CDR3 DNA follows: TGCAGCGTGGAGCTAGCGGGTAGCACAGATACGCAGTATTTT.

The chain uses TRBV6-1 and TRBJ1-6, with 7 nucleotides matching TRBD1. This CDR3 comprises 15 residues. Unmatched junction bases numbered 10, after V lost 6 bases and J lost 8 bases. Per germline, CDR1 MNHNS and CDR2 SASEGT. The CDR3 sequence: CASRDIQGRDSPLHF. DNA for the CDR3: TGTGCCAGCAGGGACATACAGGGGAGGGATTCACCCCTCCACTTT.

This clonotype was counted ten times or more. The rearrangement uses TRBV28 and TRBJ1-4, with D hard to call. The CDR3 is made up of 13 amino acids. Trimming cost V 6 bases and J 2 bases, with 7 bases left between them. CDR1 MDHEN and CDR2 SYDVKM come from the germline V gene. CDR3 nucleotides: TGTGCCAGCAGGGGAACTACTAATGAAAAACTGTTTTTT. Translation: CASRGTTNEKLFF.

The sample holds a few counts of this clonotype. V and J are TRBV28 and TRBJ2-3; TRBD2 agrees at 15 bases. V gave up 7 bases and J gave up 5 bases; unmatched junction bases: 7. The CDR3 length is 16 residues. The germline V gene has CDR1 MDHEN and CDR2 SYDVKM. The CDR3 loop reads CASTKGLAGGRDTQYF. The CDR3 coding sequence is TGTGCCAGCACCAAAGGACTAGCGGGAGGGAGAGATACGCAGTATTTT. Complete variable domain (other parts from reference TRBV28 and TRBJ2-3): DVKVTQSSRYLVKRTGEKVFLECVQDMDHENMFWYRQDPGLGLRLIYFSYDVKMKEKGDIPEGYSVSREKKERFSLILESASTNQTSMYLCASTKGLAGGRDTQYFGPGTRLTVL.

This clonotype was seen once. The chain joins TRBV19 to TRBJ2-5, with D perhaps assigned TRBD1 or TRBD2 (6 bases each). The J call may be mistaken, given a closer DNA end match to TRBJ2-1. The length of the CDR3 is 18 residues. Germline-derived CDR1 and CDR2 are LNHDA and SQIVND (reference sequence). The CDR3 sequence is CASSTWGTGWGAAREQFF. The CDR3 bases are TGTGCCAGTAGTACGTGGGGTACTGGGTGGGGGGCCGCCCGTGAGCAGTTCTTC.

This clonotype was recorded once. The V call is TRBV5-4, the J call TRBJ2-5; tentatively, D is TRBD1 (5 bases). This CDR3 is 15 amino acids long. Looked up from germline, CDR1 is SGHNT and CDR2 is YYREEE (reference sequence). V lost 4 bases and J lost 0, with 13 bases in between. This chain's CDR3 is CASSKTANYQETQYF. The CDR3 bases are TGTGCCAGCAGCAAGACAGCAAATTACCAAGAGACCCAGTACTTC.

This clonotype was seen more than once but under ten times. The J gene is TRBJ2-5, the V gene TRBV7-2, with 12 nucleotides matching TRBD2. This CDR3 region has 16 residues. V lost 0 bases to trimming and J lost 4 bases; unmatched junction nucleotides: 3. CDR1 SGHTA and CDR2 FQGNSA come from the germline V gene. The chain's CDR3 is CASSLASTSGRETQYF. The CDR3 DNA reads TGTGCCAGCAGCTTAGCCTCGACTAGCGGGAGAGAGACCCAGTACTTC.

V is TRBV2 and J is TRBJ1-1; no reliable D call. Trimming shortened V by 2 bases and J by 0 bases, and 13 bases separated the two germline ends. The length of the CDR3 is 16 residues. Germline CDR1 is SNHLY and CDR2 is FYNNEI. In DNA form, the CDR3 reads TGTGCCAGCAGTGAACCTGCTCCGGGGATGAACACTGAAGCTTTCTTT. It translates to CASSEPAPGMNTEAFF.

As to this clonotype: One junction end does not reproduce the germline sequence, and a read error may be involved. The chain employs TRBV7-9 and TRBJ1-1; no definite D call. This CDR3 comprises 18 residues. From germline, CDR1 is SEHNR and CDR2 FQNEAQ (reference sequence). The CDR3 sequence is CASSPLAVAAIMNTGAFF. The CDR3 DNA reads as TGTGCCAGCAGCCCCCTGGCCGTGGCAGCCATCATGAACACTGGAGCTTTCTTT.

In its sample, this clonotype was seen many times. The rearrangement links TRBV5-1 to TRBJ2-7; tentative D call: TRBD1 (5 bases). CDR1 is SGHRS and CDR2 is YFSETQ in the germline V gene. With 1 base removed from V and 2 bases from J, the gap between germline ends came to 10 bases. This CDR3 is 14 amino acids long. CDR3 sequence (DNA): TGCGCCAGCAGCTTGCAGGGCCCGCCCTACGAGCAGTACTTC. Protein sequence: CASSLQGPPYEQYF.

This chain links TRBV5-1 with TRBJ2-5; D is unresolved. This CDR3 is 14 amino acids long. The germline V gene has CDR1 SGHRS and CDR2 YFSETQ. V lost 2 bases to trimming and J lost 2 bases, with 10 bases between them. DNA for the CDR3: TGCGCCAGCAGCTTTCTGGGGAATCAAGAGACCCAGTACTTC. Amino acids: CASSFLGNQETQYF.

This clonotype was observed a handful of times. CDR3 in amino acids: CSVDGVGGQETQYF. The DNA for the CDR3 is TGCAGCGTTGATGGGGTCGGAGGACAAGAGACCCAGTACTTC. The genes are TRBV29-1 and TRBJ2-5; a possible D gene is TRBD2 (5 bases). The V gene's germline CDR1 is SQVTM and CDR2 ANQGSEA. CDR3 length: 14 amino acids. V lost 3 bases, J lost 2 bases, and 13 bases lay in between.

In its sample, this clonotype was seen a few times. The rearrangement links TRBV5-1 to TRBJ2-3; 9 positions match TRBD2. The CDR3 has 15 amino acids. J lost 5 bases, V lost 9 bases, and 13 bases had no gene match. Germline values: CDR1 SGHRS, CDR2 YFSETQ. This chain's CDR3 is CATKEGGRAVDTQYF. DNA for the CDR3: TGCGCCACCAAGGAGGGCGGGAGGGCCGTAGATACGCAGTATTTT.

The CDR3 DNA is TGCAGTGCTAGAGATCGCGAATCTCTGGGCAGCCGAAGACAAGAGACCCAGTACTTC. This codes for CSARDRESLGSRRQETQYF. V usage is TRBV20-1 and J usage is TRBJ2-5; D is uncertain. V dropped 0 bases and J dropped 2 bases, with 25 bases sitting between them. The CDR3 is 19 residues long. CDR1 DFQATT and CDR2 SNEGSKA come from the germline V gene (reference sequence).

The gene calls are TRBV2 and TRBJ2-5; maybe TRBD1 (5 bases). V was shortened by 3 bases and J by 1 base, with 9 bases between the two germline ends. This CDR3 spans 14 amino acids. The germline V gene encodes CDR1 SNHLY and CDR2 FYNNEI. The CDR3: CASSDRTIQETQYF. CDR3 bases: TGTGCCAGCAGTGATCGGACAATCCAAGAGACCCAGTACTTC.

About this clonotype itself: At one of its ends the junction is not consistent with the germline gene, which may arise from a read error. The chain links TRBV5-6 to TRBJ2-7; D is perhaps TRBD2 (6 bases). Germline CDR1 is SGHDT and CDR2 is YYEEEE. This CDR3 region has 11 residues. As DNA, the CDR3 is TGTGCCAGCAGCTTGAAGGGACTCCGGTTCTTC. It codes for CASSLKGLRFF.

This clonotype was seen more than once but under ten times. The chain combines TRBV6-2 or TRBV6-3 with TRBJ1-2, with TRBD1 matching 7 bases. The CDR3 sequence is 14 residues long. The germline V gene has CDR1 MNHEY and CDR2 SVGEGT. J lost 7 bases, V lost 4 bases, and 9 bases had no gene match. The CDR3 DNA reads as TGTGCCAGCAGTTCGGCCAGGGGGATTGGTGGCTACACCTTC. It codes for CASSSARGIGGYTF.

CDR3: CSVGTDGYTF. In DNA, the CDR3 is TGCAGCGTTGGGACAGATGGCTACACCTTC. The rearrangement links TRBV29-1 to TRBJ1-2, with a tentative D call TRBD1 (6 bases). Trimming stripped 4 bases from V and 6 bases from J, with 6 bases between. Germline loops: CDR1 SQVTM, CDR2 ANQGSEA. This CDR3 region has 10 residues.

This chain joins TRBV10-3 and TRBJ1-4; no definite D call. V was cut by 2 bases and J by 5 bases, with 6 bases left in between. CDR1 is ENHRY, CDR2 SYGVKD, per germline. There are 13 residues in the CDR3. CDR3 region: CAISEAMNEKLFF. CDR3 bases: TGTGCCATCAGTGAGGCGATGAATGAAAAACTGTTTTTT.

The gene calls are TRBV28 and TRBJ2-7, with D perhaps matching TRBD1 (7 bases). CDR1 and CDR2 (germline): MDHEN, SYDVKM. Trimming removed 4 bases from V and 5 bases from J, with 15 bases in between. CDR3 length: 14 amino acids. The CDR3 region has the DNA TGTGCCAGCAGTTCGGTGACAGGGAGGAACGAGCAGTACTTC. Translated: CASSSVTGRNEQYF.